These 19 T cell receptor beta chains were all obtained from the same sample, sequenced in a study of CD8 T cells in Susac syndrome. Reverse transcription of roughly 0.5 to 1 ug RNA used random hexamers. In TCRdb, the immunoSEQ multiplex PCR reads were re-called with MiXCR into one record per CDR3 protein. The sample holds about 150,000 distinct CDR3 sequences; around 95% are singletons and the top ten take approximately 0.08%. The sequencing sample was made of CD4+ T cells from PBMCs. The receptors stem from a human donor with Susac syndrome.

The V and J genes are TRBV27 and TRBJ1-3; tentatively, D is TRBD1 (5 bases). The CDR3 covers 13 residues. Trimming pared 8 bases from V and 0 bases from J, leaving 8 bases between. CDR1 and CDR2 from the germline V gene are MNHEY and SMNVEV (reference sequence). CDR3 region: CASRQLSGNTIYF. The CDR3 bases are TGTGCCAGCCGACAGCTCTCTGGAAACACCATATATTTT.

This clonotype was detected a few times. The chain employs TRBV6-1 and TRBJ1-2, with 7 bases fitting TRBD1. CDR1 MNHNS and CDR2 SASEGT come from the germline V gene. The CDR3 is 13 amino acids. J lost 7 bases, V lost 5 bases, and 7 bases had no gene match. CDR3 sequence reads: CASSIDRAFGYTF. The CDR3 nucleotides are TGTGCCAGCAGTATCGACAGGGCATTTGGCTACACCTTC.

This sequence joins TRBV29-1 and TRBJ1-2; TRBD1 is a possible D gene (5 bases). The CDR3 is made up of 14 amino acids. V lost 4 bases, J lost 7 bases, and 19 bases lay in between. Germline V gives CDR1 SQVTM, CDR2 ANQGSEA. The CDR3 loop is CSVAGRVSLGGYTF. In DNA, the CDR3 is TGCAGCGTTGCCGGCAGGGTATCCTTGGGTGGCTACACCTTC. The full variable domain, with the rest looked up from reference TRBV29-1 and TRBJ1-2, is SAVISQKPSRDICQRGTSLTIQCQVDSQVTMMFWYRQQPGQSLTLIATANQGSEATYESGFVIDKFPISRPNLTFSTLTVSNMSPEDSSIYLCSVAGRVSLGGYTFGSGTRLTVV.

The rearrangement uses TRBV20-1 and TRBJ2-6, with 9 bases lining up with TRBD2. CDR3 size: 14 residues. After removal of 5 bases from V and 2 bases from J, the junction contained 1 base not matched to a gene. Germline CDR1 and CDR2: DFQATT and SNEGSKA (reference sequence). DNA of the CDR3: TGCAGTGCTCAGCGGGAGGCTGGGGCCAACGTCCTGACTTTC. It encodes CSAQREAGANVLTF.

The CDR3 bases are TGTGCCAGCAGAGACGGAAGCTATGGCTACACCTTC. This gives the protein CASRDGSYGYTF. The chain couples TRBV7-9 to TRBJ1-2, with no clear D. The germline V and J ends were trimmed by 6 bases and 4 bases, with 9 bases remaining between them. The CDR3 length is 12 residues. The germline CDR1 and CDR2 sequences are SEHNR and FQNEAQ (reference sequence).

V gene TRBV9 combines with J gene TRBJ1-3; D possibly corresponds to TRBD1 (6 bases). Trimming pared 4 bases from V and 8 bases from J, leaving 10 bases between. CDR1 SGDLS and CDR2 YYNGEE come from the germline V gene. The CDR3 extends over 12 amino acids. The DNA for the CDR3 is TGTGCCAGCAGCTTGACAGGAGACACCATATATTTT. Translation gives CASSLTGDTIYF.

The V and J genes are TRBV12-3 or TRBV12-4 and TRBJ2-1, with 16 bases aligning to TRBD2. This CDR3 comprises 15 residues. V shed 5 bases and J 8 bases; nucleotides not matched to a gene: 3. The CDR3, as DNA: TGTGCCAGCAGTCCGGGGACTAGCGGGGGGGATGAGCAGTTCTTC. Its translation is CASSPGTSGGDEQFF.

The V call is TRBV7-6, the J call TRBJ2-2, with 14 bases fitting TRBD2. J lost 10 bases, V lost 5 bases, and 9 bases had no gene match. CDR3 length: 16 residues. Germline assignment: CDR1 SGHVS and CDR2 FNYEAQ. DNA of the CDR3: TGTGCCAGCAGCGCCGGGACTAGCGGGAGAGGGTCGGAGCTGTTTTTT. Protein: CASSAGTSGRGSELFF.

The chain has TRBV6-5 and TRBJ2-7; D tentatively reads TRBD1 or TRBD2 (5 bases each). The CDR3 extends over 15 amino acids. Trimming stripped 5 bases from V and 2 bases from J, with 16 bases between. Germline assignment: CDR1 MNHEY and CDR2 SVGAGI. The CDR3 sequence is CASSQTGTAAYEQYF. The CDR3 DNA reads TGTGCCAGCAGTCAAACCGGGACGGCAGCCTACGAGCAGTACTTC.

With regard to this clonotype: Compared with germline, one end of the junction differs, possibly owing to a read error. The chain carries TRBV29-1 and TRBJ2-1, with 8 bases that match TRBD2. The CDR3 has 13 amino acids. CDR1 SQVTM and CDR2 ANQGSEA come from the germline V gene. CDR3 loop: CSVEFPAGGRLLF. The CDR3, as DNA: TGCAGCGTTGAGTTTCCGGCGGGGGGCCGCCTTCTCTTC.

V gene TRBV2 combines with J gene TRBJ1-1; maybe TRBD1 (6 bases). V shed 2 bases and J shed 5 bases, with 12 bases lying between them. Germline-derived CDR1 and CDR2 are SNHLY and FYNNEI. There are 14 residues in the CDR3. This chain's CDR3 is CASSERGLGTEAFF. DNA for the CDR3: TGTGCCAGCAGTGAAAGGGGGTTGGGAACTGAAGCTTTCTTT.

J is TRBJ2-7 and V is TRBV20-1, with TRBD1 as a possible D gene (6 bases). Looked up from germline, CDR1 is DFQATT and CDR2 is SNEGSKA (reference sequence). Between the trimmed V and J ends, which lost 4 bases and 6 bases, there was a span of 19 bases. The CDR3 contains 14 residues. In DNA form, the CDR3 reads TGCAGTGCTACCCAACCGGGACAACTTGCCGAGCAGTACTTC. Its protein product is CSATQPGQLAEQYF.

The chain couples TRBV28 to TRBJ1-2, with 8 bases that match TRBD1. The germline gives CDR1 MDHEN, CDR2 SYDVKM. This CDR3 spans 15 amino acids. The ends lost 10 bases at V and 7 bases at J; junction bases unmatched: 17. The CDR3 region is CAIRTAGTGDIGYTF. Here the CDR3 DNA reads TGTGCCATCCGAACCGCCGGGACAGGTGATATTGGCTACACCTTC.

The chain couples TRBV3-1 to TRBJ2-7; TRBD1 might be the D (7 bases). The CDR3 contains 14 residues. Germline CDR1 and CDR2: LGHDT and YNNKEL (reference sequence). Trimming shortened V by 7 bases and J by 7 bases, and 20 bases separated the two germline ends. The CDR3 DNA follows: TGTGCCAGCACCCCGATTGGTCCAGGGGGGGAGCAGTACTTC. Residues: CASTPIGPGGEQYF.

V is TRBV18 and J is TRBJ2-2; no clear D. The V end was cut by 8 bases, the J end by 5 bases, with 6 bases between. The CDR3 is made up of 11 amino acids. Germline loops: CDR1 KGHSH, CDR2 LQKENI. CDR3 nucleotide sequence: TGTGCCAGCAGCTTAACCGGGGAGCTGTTTTTT. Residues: CASSLTGELFF.

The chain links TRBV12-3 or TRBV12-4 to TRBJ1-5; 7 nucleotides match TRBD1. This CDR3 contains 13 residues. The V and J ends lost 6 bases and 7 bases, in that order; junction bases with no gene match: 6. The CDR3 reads CASSVEQGQPQHF. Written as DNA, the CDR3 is TGTGCCAGCAGCGTCGAACAGGGGCAGCCCCAGCATTTT.

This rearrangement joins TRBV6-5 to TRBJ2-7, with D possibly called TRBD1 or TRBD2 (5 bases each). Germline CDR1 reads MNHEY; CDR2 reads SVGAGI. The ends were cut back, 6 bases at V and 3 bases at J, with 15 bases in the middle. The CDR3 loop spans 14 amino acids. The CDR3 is CASRRGSGRYEQYF. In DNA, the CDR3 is TGTGCCAGCAGACGGGGCTCCGGACGCTACGAGCAGTACTTC.

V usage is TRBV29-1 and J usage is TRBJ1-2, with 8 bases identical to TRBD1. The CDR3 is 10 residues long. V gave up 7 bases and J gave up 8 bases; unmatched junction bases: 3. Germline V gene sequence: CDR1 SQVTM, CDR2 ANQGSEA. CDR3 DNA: TGCAGCGCGGACAGGGACGGCTACACCTTC. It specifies CSADRDGYTF.

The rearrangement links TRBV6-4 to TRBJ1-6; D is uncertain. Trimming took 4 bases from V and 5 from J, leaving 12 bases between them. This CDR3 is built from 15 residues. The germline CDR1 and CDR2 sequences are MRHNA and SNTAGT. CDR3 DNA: TGTGCCAGCAGTGCCGAGGGAGGAGATAATTCACCCCTCCACTTT. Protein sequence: CASSAEGGDNSPLHF.